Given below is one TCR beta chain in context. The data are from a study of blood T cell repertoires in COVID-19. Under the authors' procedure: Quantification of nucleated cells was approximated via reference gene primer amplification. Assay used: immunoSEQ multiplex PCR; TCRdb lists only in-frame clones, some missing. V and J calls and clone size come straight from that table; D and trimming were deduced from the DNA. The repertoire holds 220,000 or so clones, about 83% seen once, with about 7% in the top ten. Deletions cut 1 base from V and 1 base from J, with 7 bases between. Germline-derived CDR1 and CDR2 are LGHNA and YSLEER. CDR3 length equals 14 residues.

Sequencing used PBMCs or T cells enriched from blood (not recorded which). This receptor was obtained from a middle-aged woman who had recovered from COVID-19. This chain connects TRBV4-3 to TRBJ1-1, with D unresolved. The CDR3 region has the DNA TGCGCCAGCAGCCAAGGCAACAGGAACACTGAAGCTTTCTTT. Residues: CASSQGNRNTEAFF.